The 10 T cell receptor beta chains below all came from one sample that was sequenced in a study of OX40 agonist ivuxolimab in advanced cancers. Only in-frame clones appear in the TCRdb table, and some are missing; sequencing was by immunoSEQ multiplex PCR. This table has approximately 25,000 clones, roughly 90% appearing once. The starting material was CD4+ or CD8+ T cells sorted from blood, obtained in a trial of the OX40 agonist ivuxolimab. The receptors shown here come from an adult with an advanced solid tumor such as melanoma, head and neck, liver or kidney cancer.

The V call is TRBV12-5, the J call TRBJ2-4; D assignment may be TRBD1 or TRBD2 (5 bases each). Germline CDR1 is LGHNT and CDR2 is FRNRAP. V was clipped by 0 bases and J by 2 bases, with 11 bases between them. This CDR3 comprises 16 residues. CDR3 in amino acids: CASGLVPSGPKNIQYF. The CDR3 DNA reads as TGTGCTAGTGGTTTGGTACCTTCGGGACCCAAAAACATTCAGTACTTC.

Turning to this clone: Other DNA sequences in this specimen translate into the identical CDR3. The chain is built from TRBV6-5 and TRBJ1-2; TRBD1 aligns across 7 bases. The CDR3 spans 14 residues. Germline trimming cut 0 bases from V and 5 bases from J; bases unmatched to any gene: 3. Germline CDR1 MNHEY, CDR2 SVGAGI. DNA for the CDR3: TGTGCCAGCAGTTACTCAGGGACAGATTATGGCTACACCTTC. Encoded protein: CASSYSGTDYGYTF.

The CDR3 loop reads CASSPGHDYSDTQYF. The CDR3 bases are TGTGCCAGCAGCCCCGGCCACGACTATTCAGATACGCAGTATTTT. The rearrangement joins TRBV7-2 to TRBJ2-3; D is possibly TRBD2 (5 bases). The germline V and J ends were trimmed by 5 bases and 4 bases, with 16 bases remaining between them. CDR1 and CDR2 from the germline V gene are SGHTA and FQGNSA. The CDR3 has 15 amino acids.

The chain couples TRBV5-3 to TRBJ1-6, with D uncertain. TRBV5-3 is annotated as an ORF whose role is uncertain. V was shortened by 2 bases and J by 6 bases, with 15 bases between the two germline ends. This CDR3 has 16 amino acids. Written as DNA, the CDR3 is TGTGCCAGAAGCTTTACGGAGACCTATCCTAATTCACCCCTCCACTTT. Translation: CARSFTETYPNSPLHF.

The CDR3 here is CASRRETQYF. The CDR3 DNA is TGTGCCAGCAGACGGGAGACCCAGTACTTC. The gene calls are TRBV2 and TRBJ2-5; no reliable D call. The germline CDR1 and CDR2 sequences are SNHLY and FYNNEI. V was shortened by 6 bases and J by 5 bases, with 4 bases between the two germline ends. This CDR3 has 10 amino acids.

This chain connects TRBV15 to TRBJ2-4; 11 bases fit TRBD2. The V segment lost 0 bases and the J segment 4 bases; nucleotides outside the gene matches: 2. This CDR3 contains 16 residues. CDR1 and CDR2 from the germline V gene are LNHNV and YYDKDF (reference sequence). The CDR3 reads CATSRDSGRAKNIQYF. CDR3 DNA sequence: TGTGCCACCAGCAGAGATAGCGGGAGGGCTAAAAACATTCAGTACTTC.

This clone appeared once. This chain uses TRBV4-3 with TRBJ2-5; TRBD2 agrees at 13 bases. In germline, CDR1 is LGHNA, CDR2 YSLEER. The CDR3 has 19 amino acids. V lost 4 bases, J lost 1 base, and 12 bases stayed unmatched. CDR3 in amino acids: CASSPHRTSGGTLQETQYF. The DNA for the CDR3 is TGCGCCAGCAGCCCTCACCGGACTAGCGGGGGTACCCTCCAAGAGACCCAGTACTTC.

The sample holds one count of this clone. The chain carries TRBV5-1 and TRBJ1-1, with TRBD1 matching 9 bases. CDR1 and CDR2 (germline): SGHRS, YFSETQ. V gave up 0 bases and J gave up 5 bases; unmatched junction bases: 8. This CDR3 is 16 amino acids long. The CDR3 protein is CASSLGTGGVGTEAFF. The CDR3 DNA sequence: TGCGCCAGCAGCTTGGGCACAGGGGGCGTAGGGACTGAAGCTTTCTTT.

The rearrangement uses TRBV9 and TRBJ2-5; D is uncertain. Germline V lookup: CDR1 SGDLS, CDR2 YYNGEE. The V and J ends lost 3 bases and 2 bases respectively, with 14 bases between them. This CDR3 has 15 amino acids. CDR3 sequence: CASSGTDTLQETQYF. Written as DNA, the CDR3 is TGTGCCAGCAGCGGTACAGATACCCTACAAGAGACCCAGTACTTC.

This clone appeared once. The chain couples TRBV19 to TRBJ1-5, with TRBD1 matching over 7 bases. This CDR3 comprises 18 residues. V gave up 0 bases and J gave up 2 bases; unmatched junction bases: 10. In germline, CDR1 is LNHDA, CDR2 SQIVND (reference sequence). The chain's CDR3 is CASSIDQGQASGNQPQHF. CDR3 DNA sequence: TGTGCCAGTAGTATAGACCAAGGACAGGCTTCAGGCAATCAGCCCCAGCATTTT.